The rows below give T cell receptor beta chains drawn from one sample of a study of shared clonotypes between healthy human individuals. Sequencing was performed with immunoSEQ multiplex PCR; in TCRdb, only in-frame clones are kept and a portion is missing. The table shows about 2 million clones, with approximately 95% occurring only once. The sample taken for sequencing was naive CD4+ T cells sorted from blood. The receptors were sampled from a man younger than 30 in good health. The CDR3 runs from the conserved cysteine through the conserved F or W. Each record gives: D gene, J gene, V gene, clone size, CDR3 DNA, CDR3 protein. D genes are given only for firm matches. Some rows have no size entry. The others give once, few or many, or a class for an expanded clone.

D gene: NA; J gene: TRBJ1-2; V gene: TRBV9; clone size: NA; CDR3 DNA: TGTGCCAGCAGCGTAGGGGCAGGGGCGAAATATGGCTACACCTTC; CDR3 protein: CASSVGAGAKYGYTF
D gene: NA; J gene: TRBJ2-7; V gene: TRBV2; clone size: NA; CDR3 DNA: TGTGCCACCGCCGTGGACGGTTCCTTCGGGCCGGACTTC; CDR3 protein: CATAVDGSFGPDF
D gene: TRBD1; J gene: TRBJ2-2; V gene: TRBV7-9; clone size: once; CDR3 DNA: TGTGCCAGCAGCGACCTCCGGGACAGGGGTGGAAACACCGGGGAGCTGTTTTTT; CDR3 protein: CASSDLRDRGGNTGELFF
D gene: NA; J gene: TRBJ2-1; V gene: TRBV5-1; clone size: NA; CDR3 DNA: TGCGCCAGCAGCGAGAACCTCTGGAACTACAATGAGCAGTTCTTC; CDR3 protein: CASSENLWNYNEQFF
D gene: NA; J gene: TRBJ1-6; V gene: TRBV15; clone size: NA; CDR3 DNA: TGTGCCACCAGCAGAGGGGGGTCCTATAATTCACCCCTCCACTTT; CDR3 protein: CATSRGGSYNSPLHF
D gene: NA; J gene: TRBJ2-2; V gene: TRBV28; clone size: NA; CDR3 DNA: TGTGCCATCCAACGCCGGACCGGGACCACCGGGGAGCTGTTTTTT; CDR3 protein: CAIQRRTGTTGELFF
D gene: TRBD1; J gene: TRBJ2-7; V gene: TRBV28; clone size: NA; CDR3 DNA: TGTGCCAGCAGTTCACAGGGGACAGGGGGGTACGAGCAGTACTTC; CDR3 protein: CASSSQGTGGYEQYF
D gene: NA; J gene: TRBJ1-6; V gene: TRBV2; clone size: NA; CDR3 DNA: TGTGCCAGCAGTGACCTCGGTGAGGCCTATAATTCACCCCTCCACTTT; CDR3 protein: CASSDLGEAYNSPLHF
D gene: NA; J gene: TRBJ2-5; V gene: TRBV28; clone size: NA; CDR3 DNA: TGTGCCAGCAGTTTAACTCAGATTCAAGAGACCCAGTACTTC; CDR3 protein: CASSLTQIQETQYF
D gene: NA; J gene: TRBJ1-5; V gene: TRBV19; clone size: NA; CDR3 DNA: TGTGCCAGTAGCTTAACGGTTAGCAATCAGCCCCAGCATTTT; CDR3 protein: CASSLTVSNQPQHF
D gene: NA; J gene: TRBJ2-2; V gene: TRBV30; clone size: NA; CDR3 DNA: TGTGCCTGGGTGGGGCGGAGCACCGGGGAGCTGTTTTTT; CDR3 protein: CAWVGRSTGELFF
D gene: TRBD2; J gene: TRBJ2-2; V gene: TRBV28; clone size: NA; CDR3 DNA: TGTGCCAGCAGCCCCATAGCGGGGCTCCTGTCGGGGGAGCTGTTTTTT; CDR3 protein: CASSPIAGLLSGELFF
D gene: NA; J gene: TRBJ2-5; V gene: TRBV5-1; clone size: NA; CDR3 DNA: TGCGCCAGCAGCTTGGTGACCGTGGAGGAGACCCAGTACTTC; CDR3 protein: CASSLVTVEETQYF
D gene: TRBD2; J gene: TRBJ2-1; V gene: TRBV7-9; clone size: NA; CDR3 DNA: TGTGCCAGCAGCTTAGGGACTAGCGGAAGCAATGAGCAGTTCTTC; CDR3 protein: CASSLGTSGSNEQFF
D gene: NA; J gene: TRBJ2-1; V gene: TRBV6-1; clone size: NA; CDR3 DNA: TGTGCCAGCAGTGGGGCTCGAGGGGGGCCCTACAATGAGCAGTTCTTC; CDR3 protein: CASSGARGGPYNEQFF
D gene: NA; J gene: TRBJ1-2; V gene: TRBV27; clone size: once; CDR3 DNA: TGTGCCAGCAGCCGACGCGGGGGAGGGTATGGCTACACCTTC; CDR3 protein: CASSRRGGGYGYTF
D gene: TRBD2; J gene: TRBJ2-3; V gene: TRBV6-1; clone size: NA; CDR3 DNA: TGTGCCAGCAGTCGAGTAGCGGGGACCACAGATACGCAGTATTTT; CDR3 protein: CASSRVAGTTDTQYF
D gene: TRBD1; J gene: TRBJ1-6; V gene: TRBV11-2; clone size: once; CDR3 DNA: TGTGCCAGCAGCCCCCTGACAGGGTTCGGTTCACCCCTCCACTTT; CDR3 protein: CASSPLTGFGSPLHF
D gene: NA; J gene: TRBJ2-3; V gene: TRBV5-1; clone size: few; CDR3 DNA: TGCGCCAGCAGCCTGCAGGGCTGGGGAGATACGCAGTATTTT; CDR3 protein: CASSLQGWGDTQYF
D gene: NA; J gene: TRBJ1-5; V gene: TRBV30; clone size: NA; CDR3 DNA: TGTGCCTGGAGGGTCGGGGGGGGCAATCAGCCCCAGCATTTT; CDR3 protein: CAWRVGGGNQPQHF
D gene: NA; J gene: TRBJ1-1; V gene: TRBV2; clone size: NA; CDR3 DNA: TGTGCCAGCAGTGAAAGTGACGTAATTAACACTGAAGCTTTCTTT; CDR3 protein: CASSESDVINTEAFF
D gene: NA; J gene: TRBJ1-1; V gene: TRBV4-3; clone size: NA; CDR3 DNA: TGCGCCAGCAGCCAAGATGTCCGGGTTGGTTCTGAAGCTTTCTTT; CDR3 protein: CASSQDVRVGSEAFF
D gene: TRBD1; J gene: TRBJ1-2; V gene: TRBV5-1; clone size: NA; CDR3 DNA: TGCGCCAGCAGCTTCCCTGGGACAGGCTATGGCTACACCTTC; CDR3 protein: CASSFPGTGYGYTF
D gene: NA; J gene: TRBJ1-5; V gene: TRBV5-1; clone size: NA; CDR3 DNA: TGCGCCAGCAGCTTGGCCGGGGGCGAACAGCCCCAGCATTTT; CDR3 protein: CASSLAGGEQPQHF
D gene: NA; J gene: TRBJ2-5; V gene: TRBV5-6; clone size: NA; CDR3 DNA: TGTGCCAGCACCCGGGAGCATCTTGGGGAGACCCAGTACTTC; CDR3 protein: CASTREHLGETQYF
D gene: TRBD1; J gene: TRBJ1-1; V gene: TRBV5-1; clone size: once; CDR3 DNA: TGCGCCAGCGCAGAATCCGGGACAGGGGACACTGAAGCTTTCTTT; CDR3 protein: CASAESGTGDTEAFF
D gene: TRBD2; J gene: TRBJ2-1; V gene: TRBV5-1; clone size: NA; CDR3 DNA: TGCGCCAGCAGCTTGGTAGGGACTAGCGGGAGAAATGAGCAGTTCTTC; CDR3 protein: CASSLVGTSGRNEQFF
D gene: TRBD1; J gene: TRBJ1-2; V gene: TRBV28; clone size: NA; CDR3 DNA: TGTGCCAGCAAAGAAGGAACAGGGGTTCCCTATGGCTACACCTTC; CDR3 protein: CASKEGTGVPYGYTF
D gene: NA; J gene: TRBJ1-2; V gene: TRBV29-1; clone size: NA; CDR3 DNA: TGCAGCGTTGAAGAGTGGACTATGCGGGGCTACACCTTC; CDR3 protein: CSVEEWTMRGYTF
D gene: TRBD2; J gene: TRBJ2-1; V gene: TRBV10-3; clone size: NA; CDR3 DNA: TGTGCCATCACCTCTGGACTAGCGGGGGGATGGGAGCAGTTCTTC; CDR3 protein: CAITSGLAGGWEQFF
D gene: NA; J gene: TRBJ1-2; V gene: TRBV18; clone size: NA; CDR3 DNA: TGTGCCAGCTCCCCACGGGGGGGGACGGATGGCTACACCTTC; CDR3 protein: CASSPRGGTDGYTF
D gene: TRBD2; J gene: TRBJ2-5; V gene: TRBV18; clone size: NA; CDR3 DNA: TGTGCCAGCTCACCACCGAACGGAGCGGGGGTGCTTCAAGAGACCCAGTACTTC; CDR3 protein: CASSPPNGAGVLQETQYF
D gene: NA; J gene: TRBJ1-1; V gene: TRBV6-4; clone size: NA; CDR3 DNA: TGTGCCAGCAGTGATCCCCAGGGTCCCACTGAAGCTTTCTTT; CDR3 protein: CASSDPQGPTEAFF
D gene: NA; J gene: TRBJ2-5; V gene: TRBV5-1; clone size: NA; CDR3 DNA: TGCGCCAGCAAAACCGCGGGCGTAGAGACCCAGTACTTC; CDR3 protein: CASKTAGVETQYF
D gene: NA; J gene: TRBJ1-2; V gene: TRBV6-1; clone size: once; CDR3 DNA: TGTGCCAGCAGTGAGGGGGGAGGCTACACCTTC; CDR3 protein: CASSEGGGYTF